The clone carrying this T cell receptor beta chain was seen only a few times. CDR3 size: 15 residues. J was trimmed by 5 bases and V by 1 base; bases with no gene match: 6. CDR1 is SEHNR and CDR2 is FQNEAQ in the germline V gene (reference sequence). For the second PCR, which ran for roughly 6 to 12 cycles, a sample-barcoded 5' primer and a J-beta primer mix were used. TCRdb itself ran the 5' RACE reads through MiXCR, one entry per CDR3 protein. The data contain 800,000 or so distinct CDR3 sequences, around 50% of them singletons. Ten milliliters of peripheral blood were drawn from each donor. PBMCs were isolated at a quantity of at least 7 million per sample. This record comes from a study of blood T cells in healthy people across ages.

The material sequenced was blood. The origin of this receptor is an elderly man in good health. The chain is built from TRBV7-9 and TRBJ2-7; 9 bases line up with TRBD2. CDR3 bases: TGTGCCAGCAGCTTAGGGGGACTAGCATCCGACGAGCAGTACTTC. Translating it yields CASSLGGLASDEQYF. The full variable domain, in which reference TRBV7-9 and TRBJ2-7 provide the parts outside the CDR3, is DTGVSQNPRHKITKRGQNVTFRCDPISEHNRLYWYRQTLGQGPEFLTYFQNEAQLEKSRLLSDRFSAERPKGSFSTLEIQRTEQGDSAMYLCASSLGGLASDEQYFGPGTRLTVT.